The 24 T cell receptor beta chains listed next were all sequenced from one sample in a study of cytotoxic CD8 clonotypes in ibrutinib-treated CLL. Repertoires were generated with immunoSEQ multiplex PCR, while TCRdb's copy carries only in-frame clones and drops some. The data show 300,000 to 400,000 clones, roughly 71% seen once. Material: PBMCs, obtained after 36 months of ibrutinib treatment. These receptors originate from a human donor with chronic lymphocytic leukemia.

V and J are TRBV5-4 and TRBJ2-7; no clear D. This CDR3 is built from 14 residues. CDR1 and CDR2 from the germline V gene are SGHNT and YYREEE (reference sequence). The V and J ends lost 3 bases and 0 bases respectively, with 10 bases between them. The CDR3 spells CASSSAPDSYEQYF. The CDR3 DNA sequence: TGTGCCAGCAGCTCCGCTCCGGACTCCTACGAGCAGTACTTC.

This chain uses TRBV2 with TRBJ2-6; TRBD2 matches at 7 bases. Trimming removed 11 bases from V and 1 base from J; junction bases left unmatched: 2. CDR1 is SNHLY, CDR2 FYNNEI, per germline. The CDR3 runs to 13 residues. The CDR3 region is CALRESGANVLTF. In DNA, the CDR3 is TGTGCCCTGCGGGAGTCTGGGGCCAACGTCCTGACTTTC.

This rearrangement joins TRBV28 to TRBJ2-3; 12 nucleotides agree with TRBD2. V was pared by 1 base and J by 3 bases, with 8 bases of the junction left unmatched. Germline assignment: CDR1 MDHEN and CDR2 SYDVKM. This CDR3 is built from 18 residues. The CDR3 region is CASSLSGLAGLKTDTQYF. In nucleotides, the CDR3 is TGTGCCAGCAGTTTATCTGGACTAGCGGGATTAAAGACAGATACGCAGTATTTT.

V and J are TRBV9 and TRBJ1-2, with D possibly matching TRBD1 (5 bases). Per the germline V gene, CDR1 is SGDLS and CDR2 is YYNGEE. V lost 3 bases to trimming and J lost 5 bases, with 20 bases between them. There are 16 residues in the CDR3. The CDR3 protein is CASSATGTGPLYGYTF. The CDR3 DNA is TGTGCCAGCAGCGCAACCGGGACGGGACCTTTATATGGCTACACCTTC.

The rearrangement uses TRBV11-2 and TRBJ2-7; D possibly corresponds to TRBD2 (7 bases). The CDR3 spans 15 residues. The V gene's germline CDR1 is SGHAT and CDR2 FQNNGV. Trimming took 4 bases from V and 2 from J, leaving 15 bases between them. The CDR3, as DNA: TGTGCCAGCAGCTGGGGGGGCGGGGCCACCTACGAGCAGTACTTC. Translation: CASSWGGGATYEQYF.

The chain combines TRBV28 with TRBJ2-2, with 9 nucleotides matching TRBD1. V was pared by 5 bases and J by 3 bases, with 4 bases of the junction left unmatched. The germline gives CDR1 MDHEN, CDR2 SYDVKM. CDR3 size: 15 residues. Here the CDR3 DNA reads TGTGCCAGCAGTCACCGGACAGGGGACACCGGGGAGCTGTTTTTT. As protein: CASSHRTGDTGELFF.

This rearrangement joins TRBV29-1 to TRBJ2-7, with TRBD1 matching over 8 bases. The trim removed 1 base at V and 4 bases at J, leaving 3 bases unmatched. The length of the CDR3 is 13 residues. CDR1 is SQVTM, CDR2 ANQGSEA, per germline. Here the CDR3 reads CSVEGDRQYEQYF. In nucleotides, the CDR3 is TGCAGCGTTGAAGGGGACAGGCAGTACGAGCAGTACTTC.

This sequence joins TRBV5-6 and TRBJ2-7, with a weak D call TRBD1 (6 bases). Trimming took 0 bases from V and 6 from J, leaving 16 bases between them. The CDR3 totals 15 residues. Germline V CDR1 and CDR2: SGHDT, YYEEEE. In DNA form, the CDR3 reads TGTGCCAGCAGCTTGGAAGGGGGTAGGAGCTCCGAGCAGTACTTC. It is translated as CASSLEGGRSSEQYF.

The CDR3 nucleotides read TGTGCCAGCAGCTTCACCGCAGGGTTCGGTGGGGCCAACGTCCTGACTTTC. The encoded protein is CASSFTAGFGGANVLTF. This chain joins TRBV7-3 and TRBJ2-6, with TRBD1 as a possible D gene (5 bases). The CDR3 is made up of 17 amino acids. Germline V gene data show CDR1 as SGHTA and CDR2 as FQGTGA. Trimming took 3 bases from V and 3 from J, leaving 15 bases between them.

This clone showed up just a few times. This chain uses TRBV9 with TRBJ2-7, with 14 nucleotides matching TRBD2. With 3 bases clipped from V and 4 bases from J, the junction kept 3 bases outside the gene matches. The CDR3 extends over 15 amino acids. Germline CDR1 SGDLS, CDR2 YYNGEE. The CDR3 nucleotides read TGTGCCAGCAGCGACGGGACTAGCGGGAGATACGAGCAGTACTTC. Amino acids: CASSDGTSGRYEQYF.

This clone was picked up a small number of times. CDR3: CASSLGLNQETQYF. For the CDR3, the DNA is TGCGCCAGCAGCTTGGGGCTAAACCAAGAGACCCAGTACTTC. This chain links TRBV5-1 with TRBJ2-5; D remains ambiguous. Germline V gene lookup returns CDR1 SGHRS and CDR2 YFSETQ. This CDR3 is 14 amino acids long. Trimming left V 0 bases short and J 0 bases short, with 6 bases between.

Worth noting for this clone: The junction and the germline gene differ at one end; a read error may be behind it. This chain joins TRBV6-5 and TRBJ1-1, with D tentatively TRBD1 (5 bases). CDR1 and CDR2 from the germline V gene are MNHEY and SVGAGI. This CDR3 has 13 residues. Written as DNA, the CDR3 is TGTGCCAGCAGTTCCCCAGGGAACCCTGAAGCTTTCTTT. This encodes CASSSPGNPEAFF.

This clone was picked up one time. CDR3 loop: CATLGLAGLNEQFF. The CDR3 nucleotides read TGTGCCACCCTCGGACTAGCGGGACTCAATGAGCAGTTCTTC. The rearrangement uses TRBV28 and TRBJ2-1, with 12 bases identical to TRBD2. The CDR3 is made up of 14 amino acids. Trimming at V came to 10 bases and at J to 6 bases, leaving 7 bases not matched to a gene. Germline lookup yields CDR1 MDHEN and CDR2 SYDVKM.

CDR3 in amino acids: CSVEYETQYF. The CDR3, as DNA: TGCAGCGTTGAGTATGAGACCCAGTACTTC. The rearrangement uses TRBV29-1 and TRBJ2-5; no definite D call. The germline V gene has CDR1 SQVTM and CDR2 ANQGSEA. V lost 3 bases and J lost 5, with 4 bases in between. This CDR3 is built from 10 residues. Based on the CDR3 plus reference TRBV29-1 and TRBJ2-5, the full variable domain is SAVISQKPSRDICQRGTSLTIQCQVDSQVTMMFWYRQQPGQSLTLIATANQGSEATYESGFVIDKFPISRPNLTFSTLTVSNMSPEDSSIYLCSVEYETQYFGPGTRLLVL.

This clone occurred a few times. The chain recombines TRBV7-2 with TRBJ1-2; D ambiguous. Looked up from germline, CDR1 is SGHTA and CDR2 is FQGNSA. This CDR3 spans 14 amino acids. Trimming took off 5 bases at V and 6 bases at J, with 16 bases between the two ends. The CDR3 sequence: CASSATGGYHGYTF. In DNA, the CDR3 is TGTGCCAGCAGCGCCACGGGAGGGTATCATGGCTACACCTTC.

The chain recombines TRBV13 with TRBJ2-1; no firm D call. The length of the CDR3 is 15 residues. Germline lookup yields CDR1 PRHDT and CDR2 FYEKMQ (reference sequence). V gave up 5 bases and J gave up 0 bases, with 11 bases separating them. CDR3 protein: CASSQAFTSYNEQFF. The CDR3 DNA reads as TGTGCCAGCAGCCAGGCCTTCACCTCCTACAATGAGCAGTTCTTC.

The rearrangement uses TRBV28 and TRBJ2-3; no definite D call. The CDR3 sequence is 15 residues long. Germline assignment: CDR1 MDHEN and CDR2 SYDVKM. V gave up 3 bases and J gave up 3 bases, with 13 bases separating them. The DNA of the CDR3 is TGTGCCAGCAGTTTTATCTCTCTCTCTACAGATACGCAGTATTTT. Its translation: CASSFISLSTDTQYF.

This clone was detected a few times. The V and J genes are TRBV7-2 and TRBJ2-2; D is possibly TRBD1 or TRBD2 (5 bases each). Germline CDR1 is SGHTA and CDR2 is FQGNSA. There are 17 residues in the CDR3. V lost 3 bases and J 0 bases, leaving 14 bases between the germline ends. CDR3 residues: CASSLNGGLTNTGELFF. The CDR3 coding sequence is TGTGCCAGCAGCTTGAATGGGGGATTAACGAACACCGGGGAGCTGTTTTTT.

This chain connects TRBV6-5 to TRBJ2-7; the match to TRBD1 covers 7 bases. In germline, CDR1 is MNHEY, CDR2 SVGAGI. This CDR3 region has 13 residues. V trimming: 0 bases; J trimming: 6 bases; junction bases outside the gene matches: 2. CDR3 DNA sequence: TGTGCCAGCAGTTACTCGCAGGGGGTCGAGCAGTACTTC. Encoded protein: CASSYSQGVEQYF.

This sequence joins TRBV5-6 and TRBJ1-6; D unclear. V lost 0 bases and J lost 8, with 12 bases in between. Germline V gene lookup returns CDR1 SGHDT and CDR2 YYEEEE. This CDR3 has 15 residues. The CDR3 nucleotides read TGTGCCAGCAGCTTGGCGGTTGCGGCGGATTCACCCCTCCACTTT. Its protein product is CASSLAVAADSPLHF.

The rearrangement joins TRBV11-2 to TRBJ2-5; a weak D match, TRBD1 (5 bases). The V end lost 3 bases, the J end lost 4 bases, and 12 bases lay between the germline ends. This CDR3 has 14 amino acids. Germline V gene data show CDR1 as SGHAT and CDR2 as FQNNGV. Written as DNA, the CDR3 is TGTGCCAGCAGCTTTCTTAAAAGGGGAGAGACCCAGTACTTC. Its translation is CASSFLKRGETQYF.

In this sample, this clone turned up a few times. The V and J genes are TRBV5-1 and TRBJ2-7, with 12 bases aligning to TRBD2. The CDR3 spans 16 residues. Germline-derived CDR1 and CDR2 are SGHRS and YFSETQ. V lost 4 bases to trimming and J lost 5 bases; unmatched junction nucleotides: 10. The CDR3 nucleotides are TGCGCCAGCAGCCCTAGGACTAGCGGGGAACGGGACGAGCAGTACTTC. This translates into CASSPRTSGERDEQYF. The full variable domain, rest sourced from reference TRBV5-1 and TRBJ2-7, is KAGVTQTPRYLIKTRGQQVTLSCSPISGHRSVSWYQQTPGQGLQFLFEYFSETQRNKGNFPGRFSGRQFSNSRSEMNVSTLELGDSALYLCASSPRTSGERDEQYFGPGTRLTVT.

This clone came up a few times. The chain is built from TRBV4-1 and TRBJ1-6; TRBD1 might be the D (5 bases). Germline V gene sequence: CDR1 MGHRA, CDR2 YSYEKL. CDR3 length: 16 residues. The V end was cut by 1 base, the J end by 8 bases, with 15 bases between. Written as DNA, the CDR3 is TGCGCCAGCAGCCAAGGGGTCGGCAGGGTTGATTCACCCCTCCACTTT. Its protein is CASSQGVGRVDSPLHF.

This clone was seen a few times. The chain carries TRBV18 and TRBJ1-4; TRBD1 matches 8 bases. The V segment lost 2 bases and the J segment 8 bases; nucleotides outside the gene matches: 1. Germline V gene data show CDR1 as KGHSH and CDR2 as LQKENI. The CDR3 is 13 amino acids. CDR3 in DNA: TGTGCCAGCTCACCAGCAGGGGGCGAAAAACTGTTTTTT. It codes for CASSPAGGEKLFF.